This TCR beta chain was identified in a study of tumor-infiltrating lymphocytes in primary liver carcinoma. Total RNA and DNA came together from roughly 20-30 mg of bulk tissue without cell sorting. The CDR3 consists of 11 residues. Trimming cost V 7 bases and J 9 bases, with 10 bases left between them. Germline V gives CDR1 SGHAT, CDR2 FQNNGV. Total RNA amounting to 500 ng was the source from which TCR beta cDNA was made with a constant-region primer. Library construction for TCR beta comprised three nested multiplex PCR rounds performed with slightly modified ARM-PCR. Both of the initial two PCR rounds ran for about 9 cycles and employed TRBV1-TRBV30 forward primers alongside a C-beta reverse primer. MiXCR, run by TCRdb on the multiplex PCR reads, gives a single entry per CDR3 protein. Seen here are roughly 25,000 distinct CDR3 sequences, approximately 78% observed once, and the top ten hold under 55%.

The sequence derives from a man aged 35-49 years with primary liver carcinoma and hepatitis B virus infection. This chain uses TRBV11-2 with TRBJ2-1; D remains unclear. The sequencing sample was made of liver tumor tissue from sampling region 3. Subset specified: tumor region T3, left-lateral pole. The CDR3 DNA sequence: TGTGCCAGCAACTTCTCGGGTGAGCAGTTCTTC. This translates into CASNFSGEQFF.